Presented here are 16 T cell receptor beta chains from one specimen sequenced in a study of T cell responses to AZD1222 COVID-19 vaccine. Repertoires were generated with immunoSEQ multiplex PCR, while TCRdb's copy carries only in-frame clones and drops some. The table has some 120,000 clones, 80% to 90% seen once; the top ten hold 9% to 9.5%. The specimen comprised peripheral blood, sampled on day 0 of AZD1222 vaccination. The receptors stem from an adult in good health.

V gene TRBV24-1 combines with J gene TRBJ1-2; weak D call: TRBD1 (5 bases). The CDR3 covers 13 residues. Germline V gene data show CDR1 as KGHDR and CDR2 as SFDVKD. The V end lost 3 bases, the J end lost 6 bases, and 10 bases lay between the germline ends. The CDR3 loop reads CATSDPSGDGYTF. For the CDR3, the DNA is TGTGCCACCAGTGATCCCTCGGGGGATGGCTACACCTTC.

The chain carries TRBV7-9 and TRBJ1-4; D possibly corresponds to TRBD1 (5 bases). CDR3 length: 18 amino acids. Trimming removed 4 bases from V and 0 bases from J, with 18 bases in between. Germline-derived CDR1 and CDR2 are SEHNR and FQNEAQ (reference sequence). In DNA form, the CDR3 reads TGTGCCAGCAGCTCCCTTCTGGGCCAGGGATCAACTAATGAAAAACTGTTTTTT. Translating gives CASSSLLGQGSTNEKLFF.

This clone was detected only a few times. CDR3: CASSLSRYSNQPQHF. DNA for the CDR3: TGTGCCAGCAGTTTAAGCAGGTATAGCAATCAGCCCCAGCATTTT. The V gene is TRBV27, the J gene TRBJ1-5; D not resolved. The length of the CDR3 is 15 residues. Germline CDR1 and CDR2: MNHEY and SMNVEV (reference sequence). V lost 2 bases to trimming and J lost 0 bases, with 8 bases between them.

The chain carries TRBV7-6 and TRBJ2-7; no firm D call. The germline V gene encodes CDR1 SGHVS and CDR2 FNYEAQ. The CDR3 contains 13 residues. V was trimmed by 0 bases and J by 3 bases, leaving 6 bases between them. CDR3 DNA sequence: TGTGCCAGCAGCTTAGCGCTCAACTACGAGCAGTACTTC. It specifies CASSLALNYEQYF. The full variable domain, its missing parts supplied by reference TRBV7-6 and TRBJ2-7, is GAGVSQSPRYKVTKRGQDVALRCDPISGHVSLYWYRQALGQGPEFLTYFNYEAQQDKSGLPNDRFSAERPEGSISTLTIQRTEQRDSAMYRCASSLALNYEQYFGPGTRLTVT.

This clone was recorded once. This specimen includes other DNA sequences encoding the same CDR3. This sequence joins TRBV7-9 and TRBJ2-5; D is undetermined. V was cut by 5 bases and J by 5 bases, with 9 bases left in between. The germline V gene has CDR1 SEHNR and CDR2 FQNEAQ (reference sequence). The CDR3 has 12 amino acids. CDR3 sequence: CASSPGWETQYF. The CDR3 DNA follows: TGTGCCAGCAGCCCGGGTTGGGAGACCCAGTACTTC. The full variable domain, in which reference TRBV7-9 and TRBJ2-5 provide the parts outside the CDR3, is DTGVSQNPRHKITKRGQNVTFRCDPISEHNRLYWYRQTLGQGPEFLTYFQNEAQLEKSRLLSDRFSAERPKGSFSTLEIQRTEQGDSAMYLCASSPGWETQYFGPGTRLLVL.

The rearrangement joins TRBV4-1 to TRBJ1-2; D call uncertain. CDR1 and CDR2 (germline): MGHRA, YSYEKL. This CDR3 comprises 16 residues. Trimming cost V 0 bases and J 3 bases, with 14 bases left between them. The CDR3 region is CASSQEISIVYYGYTF. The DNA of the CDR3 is TGCGCCAGCAGCCAAGAGATCTCCATTGTATACTATGGCTACACCTTC.

CDR3 amino acids: CATSRATSGANVLTF. CDR3 coding DNA: TGTGCCACCAGCAGAGCCACCTCTGGGGCCAACGTCCTGACTTTC. The chain has TRBV15 and TRBJ2-6; D is ambiguous. V lost 1 base and J lost 0, with 4 bases in between. CDR3 length: 15 residues. The germline V gene has CDR1 LNHNV and CDR2 YYDKDF (reference sequence).

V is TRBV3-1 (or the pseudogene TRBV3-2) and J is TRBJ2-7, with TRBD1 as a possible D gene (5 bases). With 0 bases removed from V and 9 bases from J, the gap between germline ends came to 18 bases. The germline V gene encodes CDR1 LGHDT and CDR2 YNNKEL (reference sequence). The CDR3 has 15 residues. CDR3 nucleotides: TGTGCCAGCAGCCAAGATCCAGGGAACCCCTTTCGGCAGTACTTC. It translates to CASSQDPGNPFRQYF.

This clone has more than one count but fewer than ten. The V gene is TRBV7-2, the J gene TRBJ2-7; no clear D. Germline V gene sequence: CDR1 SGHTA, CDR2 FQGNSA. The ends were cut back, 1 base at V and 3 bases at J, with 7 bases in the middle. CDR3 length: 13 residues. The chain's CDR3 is CASSLGRYYEQYF. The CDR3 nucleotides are TGTGCCAGCAGCTTAGGACGCTACTACGAGCAGTACTTC.

The CDR3 nucleotides are TGTGCCAGCAGCCAACTGTGGACAGGGGAATATGGCTACACCTTC. This gives the protein CASSQLWTGEYGYTF. V and J are TRBV14 and TRBJ1-2; 9 bases agree with TRBD1. CDR1 and CDR2 (germline): SGHDN, FVKESK. Trimming at V came to 2 bases and at J to 5 bases, leaving 6 bases not matched to a gene. The CDR3 sequence is 15 residues long.

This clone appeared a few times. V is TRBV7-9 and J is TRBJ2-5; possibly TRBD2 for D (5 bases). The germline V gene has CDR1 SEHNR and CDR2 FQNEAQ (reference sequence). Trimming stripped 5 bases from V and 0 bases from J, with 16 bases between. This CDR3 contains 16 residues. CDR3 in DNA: TGTGCCAGCAGCCCCGGGGTGGGCAGGTACCAAGAGACCCAGTACTTC. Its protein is CASSPGVGRYQETQYF.

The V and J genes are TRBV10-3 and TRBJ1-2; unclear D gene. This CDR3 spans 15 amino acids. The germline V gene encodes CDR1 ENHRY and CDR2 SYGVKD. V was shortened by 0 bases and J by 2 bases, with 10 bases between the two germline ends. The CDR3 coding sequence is TGTGCCATCAGTGAGTCCGTCAGTTCAAACTATGGCTACACCTTC. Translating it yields CAISESVSSNYGYTF.

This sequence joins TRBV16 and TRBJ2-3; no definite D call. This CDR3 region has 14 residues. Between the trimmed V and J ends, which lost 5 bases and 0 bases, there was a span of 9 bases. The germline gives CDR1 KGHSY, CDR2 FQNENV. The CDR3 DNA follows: TGTGCCAGCAGCTCTATGTTTAGCACAGATACGCAGTATTTT. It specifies CASSSMFSTDTQYF.

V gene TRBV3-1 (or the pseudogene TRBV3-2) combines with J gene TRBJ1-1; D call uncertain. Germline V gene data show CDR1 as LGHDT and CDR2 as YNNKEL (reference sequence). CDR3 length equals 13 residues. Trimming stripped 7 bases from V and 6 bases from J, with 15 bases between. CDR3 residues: CASNSFGLSEAFF. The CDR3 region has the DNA TGTGCCAGCAACTCCTTCGGGCTTTCTGAAGCTTTCTTT.

CDR3 nucleotides: TGTGCCAGCAGCCAATTGAAACTAGCGGGGGTCGAGCAGTTCTTC. This encodes CASSQLKLAGVEQFF. V is TRBV3-1 (or the pseudogene TRBV3-2) and J is TRBJ2-1; TRBD2 agrees at 11 bases. The trim removed 2 bases at V and 10 bases at J, leaving 7 bases unmatched. This CDR3 is built from 15 residues. Germline CDR1 LGHDT, CDR2 YNNKEL (reference sequence).

The CDR3, as DNA: TGTGCCATCAGTGAGTCGAGGACAACCTACGAGCAGTACTTC. It codes for CAISESRTTYEQYF. The genes are TRBV10-3 and TRBJ2-7; D may be TRBD1 (5 bases). The CDR3 has 14 residues. Germline CDR1 and CDR2: ENHRY and SYGVKD. Trimming left V 0 bases short and J 2 bases short, with 8 bases between.